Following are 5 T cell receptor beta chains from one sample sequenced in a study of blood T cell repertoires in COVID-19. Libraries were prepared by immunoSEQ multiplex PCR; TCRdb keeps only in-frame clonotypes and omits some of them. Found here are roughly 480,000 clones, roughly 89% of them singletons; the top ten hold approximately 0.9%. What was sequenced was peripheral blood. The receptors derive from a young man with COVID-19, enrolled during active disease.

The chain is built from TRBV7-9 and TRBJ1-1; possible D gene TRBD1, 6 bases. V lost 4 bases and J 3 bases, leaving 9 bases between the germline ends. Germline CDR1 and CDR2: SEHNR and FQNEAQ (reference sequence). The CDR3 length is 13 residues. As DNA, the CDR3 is TGTGCCAGCAGCTCCCGACAGGACACTGAAGCTTTCTTT. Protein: CASSSRQDTEAFF.

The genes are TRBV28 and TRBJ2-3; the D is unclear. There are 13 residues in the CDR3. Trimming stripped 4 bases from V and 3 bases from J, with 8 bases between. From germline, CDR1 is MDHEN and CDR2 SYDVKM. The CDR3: CASSSTSTDTQYF. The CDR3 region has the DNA TGTGCCAGCAGTTCCACATCGACAGATACGCAGTATTTT.

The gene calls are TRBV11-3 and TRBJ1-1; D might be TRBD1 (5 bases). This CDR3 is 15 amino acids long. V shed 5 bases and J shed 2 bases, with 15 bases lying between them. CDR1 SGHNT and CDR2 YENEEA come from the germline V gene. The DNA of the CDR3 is TGTGCCAGCAGCGTGGGGCAATCCCCCAACACTGAAGCTTTCTTT. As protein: CASSVGQSPNTEAFF.

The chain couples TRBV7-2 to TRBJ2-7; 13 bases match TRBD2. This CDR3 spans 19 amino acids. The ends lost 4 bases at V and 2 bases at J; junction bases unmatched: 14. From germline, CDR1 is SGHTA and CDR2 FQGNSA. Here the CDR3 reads CASSYNHVLAGGLPYEQYF. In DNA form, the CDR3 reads TGTGCCAGCAGCTACAACCACGTACTAGCGGGGGGGCTGCCCTACGAGCAGTACTTC.

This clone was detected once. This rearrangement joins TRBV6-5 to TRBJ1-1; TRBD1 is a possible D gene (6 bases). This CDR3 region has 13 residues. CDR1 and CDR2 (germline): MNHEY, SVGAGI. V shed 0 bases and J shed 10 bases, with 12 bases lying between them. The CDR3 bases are TGTGCCAGCAGTTACTCGGACAGTGCGGGAGCTTTCTTT. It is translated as CASSYSDSAGAFF.